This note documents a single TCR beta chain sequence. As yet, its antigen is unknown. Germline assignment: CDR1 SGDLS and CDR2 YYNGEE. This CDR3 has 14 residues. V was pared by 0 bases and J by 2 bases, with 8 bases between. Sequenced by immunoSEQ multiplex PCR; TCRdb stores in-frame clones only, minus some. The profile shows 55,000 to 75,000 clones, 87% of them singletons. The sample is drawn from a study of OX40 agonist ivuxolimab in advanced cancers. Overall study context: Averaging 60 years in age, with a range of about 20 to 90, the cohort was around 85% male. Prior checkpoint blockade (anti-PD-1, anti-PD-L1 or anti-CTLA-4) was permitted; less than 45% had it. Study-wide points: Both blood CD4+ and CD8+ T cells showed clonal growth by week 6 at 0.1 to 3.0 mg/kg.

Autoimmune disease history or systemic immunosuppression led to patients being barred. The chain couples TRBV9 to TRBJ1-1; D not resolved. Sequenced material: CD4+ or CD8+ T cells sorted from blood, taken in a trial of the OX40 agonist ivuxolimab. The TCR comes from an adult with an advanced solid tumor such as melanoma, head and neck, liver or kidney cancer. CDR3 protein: CASSVDRINTEAFF. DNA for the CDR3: TGTGCCAGCAGCGTAGATAGAATCAACACTGAAGCTTTCTTT.